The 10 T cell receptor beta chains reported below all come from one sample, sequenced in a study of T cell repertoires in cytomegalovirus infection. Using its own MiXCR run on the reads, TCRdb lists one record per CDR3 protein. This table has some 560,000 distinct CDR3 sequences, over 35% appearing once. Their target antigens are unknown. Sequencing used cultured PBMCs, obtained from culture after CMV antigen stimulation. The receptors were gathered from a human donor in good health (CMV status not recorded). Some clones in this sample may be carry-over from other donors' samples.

In DNA form, the CDR3 reads TGCGCCAGCAGCCAAGATGCCCCGACTATCACCTCCTACAATGAGCAGTTCTTC. Protein product: CASSQDAPTITSYNEQFF. The rearrangement joins TRBV4-1 to TRBJ2-1, with D maybe TRBD2 (5 bases). Trimming pared 0 bases from V and 0 bases from J, leaving 15 bases between. There are 18 residues in the CDR3. CDR1 is MGHRA and CDR2 is YSYEKL in the germline V gene.

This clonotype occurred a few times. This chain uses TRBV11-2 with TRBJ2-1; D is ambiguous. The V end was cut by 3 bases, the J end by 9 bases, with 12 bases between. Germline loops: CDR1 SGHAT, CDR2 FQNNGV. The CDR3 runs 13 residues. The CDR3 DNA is TGTGCCAGCAGCTTCTCTCGGGTAGGTGAGCAGTTCTTC. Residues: CASSFSRVGEQFF.

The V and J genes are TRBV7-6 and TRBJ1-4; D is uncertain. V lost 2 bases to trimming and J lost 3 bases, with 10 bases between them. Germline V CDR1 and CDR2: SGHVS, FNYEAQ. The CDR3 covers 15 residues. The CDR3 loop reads CASSLFPDPNEKLFF. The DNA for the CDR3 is TGTGCCAGCAGCTTATTCCCCGACCCTAATGAAAAACTGTTTTTT.

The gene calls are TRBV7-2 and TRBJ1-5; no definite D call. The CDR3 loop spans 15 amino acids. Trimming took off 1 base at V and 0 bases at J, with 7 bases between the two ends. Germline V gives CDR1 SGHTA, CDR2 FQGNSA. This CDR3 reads CASSLGRISNQPQHF. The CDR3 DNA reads TGTGCCAGCAGCTTAGGCAGAATTAGCAATCAGCCCCAGCATTTT.

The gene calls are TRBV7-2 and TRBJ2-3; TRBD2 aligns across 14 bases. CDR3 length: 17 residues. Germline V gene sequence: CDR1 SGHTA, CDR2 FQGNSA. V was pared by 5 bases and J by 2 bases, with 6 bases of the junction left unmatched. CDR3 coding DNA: TGTGCCAGCAGCCTGCGACTAGCGGGGGGGGTCACAGATACGCAGTATTTT. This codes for CASSLRLAGGVTDTQYF.

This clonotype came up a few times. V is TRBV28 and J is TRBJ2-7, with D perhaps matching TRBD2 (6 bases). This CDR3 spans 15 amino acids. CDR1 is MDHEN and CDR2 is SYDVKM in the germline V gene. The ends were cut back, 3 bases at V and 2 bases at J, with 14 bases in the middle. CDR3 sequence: CASSFGGFDPYEQYF. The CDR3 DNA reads TGTGCCAGCAGTTTCGGGGGTTTTGACCCCTACGAGCAGTACTTC.

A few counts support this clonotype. CDR3 residues: CASSGGLQNTGELFF. CDR3 DNA sequence: TGTGCCAGCAGTGGGGGACTCCAGAACACCGGGGAGCTGTTTTTT. The J gene is TRBJ2-2, the V gene TRBV2, with a tentative D call TRBD2 (6 bases). Germline V CDR1 and CDR2: SNHLY, FYNNEI. The CDR3 runs 15 residues. Trimming pared 4 bases from V and 1 base from J, leaving 10 bases between.

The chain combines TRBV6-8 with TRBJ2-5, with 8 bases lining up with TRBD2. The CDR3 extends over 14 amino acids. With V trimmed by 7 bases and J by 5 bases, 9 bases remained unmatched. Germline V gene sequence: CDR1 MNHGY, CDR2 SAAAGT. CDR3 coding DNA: TGTGCCAGCACCTCCCCGGGGGGGAGGGAGACCCAGTACTTC. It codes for CASTSPGGRETQYF.

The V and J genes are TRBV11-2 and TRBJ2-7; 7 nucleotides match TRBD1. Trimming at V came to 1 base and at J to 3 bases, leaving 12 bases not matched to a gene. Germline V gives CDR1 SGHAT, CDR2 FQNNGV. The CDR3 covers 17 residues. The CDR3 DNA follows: TGTGCCAGCAGCTTAGTAAGGACAGGAAGTCCTCTCTACGAGCAGTACTTC. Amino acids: CASSLVRTGSPLYEQYF. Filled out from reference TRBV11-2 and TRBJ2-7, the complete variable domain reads EAGVAQSPRYKIIEKRQSVAFWCNPISGHATLYWYQQILGQGPKLLIQFQNNGVVDDSQLPKDRFSAERLKGVDSTLKIQPAKLEDSAVYLCASSLVRTGSPLYEQYFGPGTRLTVT.

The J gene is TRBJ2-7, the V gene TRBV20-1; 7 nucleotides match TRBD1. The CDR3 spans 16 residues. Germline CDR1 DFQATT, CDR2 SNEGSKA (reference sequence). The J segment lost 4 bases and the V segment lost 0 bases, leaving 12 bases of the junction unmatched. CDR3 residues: CSARDLPRQGWYEQYF. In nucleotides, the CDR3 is TGCAGTGCTAGAGATTTGCCCCGACAGGGATGGTACGAGCAGTACTTC.